A selection of T cell receptor beta chains follows, all from one sample in a study of blood T cell repertoires in COVID-19. The method was immunoSEQ multiplex PCR; TCRdb's version includes in-frame clones alone and lacks a portion of them. The sample comprises a few hundred thousand clones, 85% of which are singletons, and approximately 3.6% rests with the top ten. The sequenced material came from peripheral blood. These receptors were obtained from a young woman with acute or convalescent COVID-19. CDR3s include the opening cysteine and the closing phenylalanine or tryptophan. Each record gives: V gene, clone size, D gene, J gene, CDR3 protein, CDR3 DNA. A D gene is named only where the DNA matches it firmly. Expanded clones are given a class, and other clones once, few, many or no size at all.

TRBV6-6	.	TRBD2	TRBJ2-3	CASSPDLGLAGADTQYF	TGTGCCAGCAGTCCCGATTTAGGACTAGCGGGAGCAGATACGCAGTATTTT
TRBV11-2	.	TRBD1	TRBJ1-4	CASSPGRGEVEKLFF	TGTGCCAGCAGCCCCGGCAGGGGGGAGGTTGAAAAACTGTTTTTT
TRBV7-2	once	.	TRBJ1-2	CASSPTSNYGYTF	TGTGCCAGCAGCCCGACTAGTAACTATGGCTACACCTTC
TRBV28	.	.	TRBJ1-1	CASSYKNEAFF	TGTGCCAGCAGTTACAAGAATGAAGCTTTCTTT
TRBV19	.	.	TRBJ1-4	CASSILARPNEKLFF	TGTGCCAGTAGTATATTGGCCAGGCCGAATGAAAAACTGTTTTTT
TRBV2	.	.	TRBJ2-1	CASICHVYDNEQFF	TGTGCCTCTATATGTCATGTCTATGACAATGAGCAGTTCTTC
TRBV24-1	.	TRBD1	TRBJ1-2	CATSDPRQGKNYGYTF	TGTGCCACCAGTGACCCCAGACAGGGGAAGAACTATGGCTACACCTTC
TRBV30	.	.	TRBJ2-7	CAWSGVGDYEQYF	TGTGCCTGGAGTGGTGTGGGCGACTACGAGCAGTACTTC
TRBV5-4	.	TRBD2	TRBJ2-7	CASSSGTSGFRTYEQYF	TGTGCCAGCAGTTCCGGGACTAGCGGTTTTCGTACCTACGAGCAGTACTTC
TRBV2	.	.	TRBJ1-5	CASKGDSSNQPQHF	TGTGCCAGCAAGGGCGACAGTAGCAATCAGCCCCAGCATTTT
TRBV5-1	.	TRBD1	TRBJ1-6	CASSSGTGVNSPLHF	TGCGCCAGCAGCTCCGGGACAGGGGTTAATTCACCCCTCCACTTT
TRBV6-5	few	.	TRBJ1-5	CASTLRGPQHF	TGTGCCAGCACCCTCCGAGGGCCCCAGCATTTT
TRBV7-3	.	TRBD2	TRBJ2-7	CASSLASAGGPYEQYF	TGTGCCAGCAGCTTAGCTTCAGCGGGAGGGCCCTACGAGCAGTACTTC
TRBV12-3/TRBV12-4	few	TRBD1	TRBJ1-1	CASSHRQGAFF	TGTGCCAGCAGCCATAGACAGGGTGCTTTCTTT
TRBV6-5	.	TRBD1	TRBJ1-2	CASSYIQGEYTF	TGTGCCAGCAGTTATATTCAGGGGGAGTATACCTTC
TRBV20-1	.	TRBD1	TRBJ1-5	CSASLWDRGQPQHF	TGCAGTGCTAGTCTCTGGGACAGGGGTCAGCCCCAGCATTTT
TRBV4-1	.	.	TRBJ1-1	CASSQVGMNTEAFF	TGCGCCAGCAGCCAAGTTGGCATGAACACTGAAGCTTTCTTT
TRBV27	.	TRBD1	TRBJ2-2	CASSLAGTGNPGELFF	TGTGCCAGCAGTTTGGCCGGGACAGGGAACCCCGGGGAGCTGTTTTTT
TRBV5-1	.	.	TRBJ1-1	CASSLETEAEAFF	TGCGCCAGCAGCTTGGAGACGGAGGCTGAAGCTTTCTTT
TRBV12-3/TRBV12-4	.	.	TRBJ2-7	CASSLAGHEQYF	TGTGCCAGCAGTTTGGCGGGGCACGAGCAGTACTTC
TRBV12-3/TRBV12-4	.	.	TRBJ2-5	CASRGLQETQYF	TGTGCCAGCAGGGGACTTCAAGAGACCCAGTACTTC
TRBV15	.	TRBD1	TRBJ2-3	CATSRDRDRPSTDTQYF	TGTGCCACCAGCAGAGATCGGGACAGGCCTAGCACAGATACGCAGTATTTT
TRBV5-1	.	TRBD1	TRBJ2-6	CASSSGTGFFSGANVLTF	TGCGCCAGCAGCTCCGGGACAGGGTTTTTCTCTGGGGCCAACGTCCTGACTTTC
TRBV4-1	.	.	TRBJ2-7	CASSQSLQGSSYEQYF	TGCGCCAGCAGCCAATCGCTGCAGGGAAGCTCCTACGAGCAGTACTTC
TRBV6-6	.	.	TRBJ2-5	CASSYTGQETQYF	TGTGCCAGCAGTTATACGGGACAAGAGACCCAGTACTTC
TRBV6-5	.	.	TRBJ2-1	CASSHTYNEQFF	TGTGCCAGCAGTCATACTTACAATGAGCAGTTCTTC
TRBV29-1	once	TRBD1	TRBJ2-7	CSVDLRQGSHEQYF	TGCAGCGTCGACCTGAGACAGGGGAGCCACGAGCAGTACTTC
TRBV7-3	.	TRBD2	TRBJ2-3	CASSPSGTSITDTQYF	TGTGCCAGCAGCCCCTCCGGGACTAGCATCACAGATACGCAGTATTTT
TRBV2	many	TRBD1	TRBJ2-7	CASSQSLGGGYEQYF	TGTGCCAGCAGTCAGTCATTAGGGGGCGGCTACGAGCAGTACTTC
TRBV6-5	.	.	TRBJ1-1	CASSYNSDRQAFF	TGTGCCAGCAGTTACAACTCCGACAGGCAAGCTTTCTTT
TRBV18	few	.	TRBJ1-1	CASSPNLGGQEAFF	TGTGCCAGCTCACCAAATCTTGGAGGACAGGAAGCTTTCTTT
TRBV5-6	once	TRBD1	TRBJ2-6	CASSLDRGRSSGANVLTF	TGTGCCAGCAGCCTCGACAGGGGGCGCTCCTCTGGGGCCAACGTCCTGACTTTC
TRBV4-2	once	TRBD1	TRBJ2-5	CASSQNAGGDFQETQYF	TGTGCCAGCAGCCAAAATGCAGGGGGAGATTTCCAGGAGACCCAGTACTTC
TRBV28	.	TRBD1	TRBJ1-2	CASSPGQELYGYTF	TGTGCCAGCAGTCCTGGACAGGAACTCTATGGCTACACCTTC
TRBV2	.	.	TRBJ2-1	CASREVASGSYNEQFF	TGTGCCAGCAGGGAGGTCGCCTCGGGCTCCTACAATGAGCAGTTCTTC
TRBV10-3	.	TRBD2	TRBJ2-1	CAISWTSGPYNEQFF	TGTGCCATCAGTTGGACTAGCGGGCCCTACAATGAGCAGTTCTTC
TRBV18	.	.	TRBJ2-7	CASSPRDIGTYEQYF	TGTGCCAGCTCACCCCGGGACATCGGAACCTACGAGCAGTACTTC
TRBV27	.	TRBD1	TRBJ2-3	CASSLYRGASDTQYF	TGTGCCAGCAGTTTATACAGGGGCGCATCAGATACGCAGTATTTT
TRBV27	.	.	TRBJ1-5	CASSPLADQPQHF	TGTGCCAGCAGTCCCCTAGCGGATCAGCCCCAGCATTTT
TRBV12-3/TRBV12-4	once	TRBD1	TRBJ1-5	CASRDRVRQPQHF	TGTGCCAGCAGAGACAGGGTTCGGCAGCCCCAGCATTTT